Listed below are T cell receptor beta chains from one sample, sequenced in a study of T cell responses to AZD1222 COVID-19 vaccine. Profiled with immunoSEQ multiplex PCR; TCRdb holds only in-frame clones, not every one. Among 200,000 to 250,000 clones listed, less than 95% were seen once. Sequencing was performed on peripheral blood, taken 28 days after the second dose of the MenACWY control vaccine. The origin of the receptors is an adult who received the MenACWY meningococcal vaccine as a control. Both conserved end residues are part of each CDR3. The D gene is left open where the match is weak. Some rows mark clone size as missing; the rest say once, few, many or name a class of expanded clone.

TRBV10-3	TRBJ1-2	13	.	.	TGTGCCATCAGTGAGCATGCATTTTATGGCTACACCTTC	CAISEHAFYGYTF
TRBV10-3	TRBJ2-3	14	.	.	TGTGCCATCAGCCCCGGGGATGACACAGATACGCAGTATTTT	CAISPGDDTDTQYF
TRBV5-1	TRBJ1-4	15	.	.	TGCGCCAGCAGCTTGAGCCAGGGTCGGAATGAAAAACTGTTTTTT	CASSLSQGRNEKLFF
TRBV5-1	TRBJ2-2	13	.	.	TGCGCCAGCATGCATGGGGCCACCGGGGAGCTGTTTTTT	CASMHGATGELFF
TRBV30	TRBJ2-7	13	TRBD2	.	TGTGCCTGGACCACTAGCGGTCCCTACGAGCAGTACTTC	CAWTTSGPYEQYF
TRBV7-8	TRBJ1-4	16	TRBD1	.	TGTGCCAGCAGCTTAGCACAGGGGCAAGCTAATGAAAAACTGTTTTTT	CASSLAQGQANEKLFF
TRBV5-1	TRBJ2-1	15	TRBD2	.	TGCGCCAGCAGCCCCAGACTAGCGGGGATGTATGAGCAGTTCTTC	CASSPRLAGMYEQFF
TRBV30	TRBJ1-4	16	.	.	TGTGCCTGGAGGGCATACTGGGACTCCAGAAATGAAAAACTGTTTTTT	CAWRAYWDSRNEKLFF
TRBV12-3/TRBV12-4	TRBJ2-1	13	TRBD2	once	TGTGCCAGCAGTCTTAGGGGGACTAGCACTGAGTTCTTC	CASSLRGTSTEFF
TRBV5-1	TRBJ2-7	13	TRBD1	.	TGCGCCAGCAGCTTAAGACAGGGGGGCGAGCAGTACTTC	CASSLRQGGEQYF
TRBV5-1	TRBJ1-3	16	.	.	TGCGCCAGCAGCTTGGTCGGCAGTCTCTCTGGAAACACCATATATTTT	CASSLVGSLSGNTIYF
TRBV3-1/TRBV3-2	TRBJ2-2	14	.	.	TGTGCCAGGGAGCCGGGGCTAGTACCTGGGGAGCTGTTTTTT	CAREPGLVPGELFF
TRBV3-1/TRBV3-2	TRBJ1-1	14	.	.	TGTGCCAGCAGCCAACCCGGACAGAACACTGAAGCTTTCTTT	CASSQPGQNTEAFF
TRBV7-2	TRBJ1-3	15	.	.	TGTGCCAGCAGTTCGATCCAAGTCTCTGGAAACACCATATATTTT	CASSSIQVSGNTIYF
TRBV3-1/TRBV3-2	TRBJ2-7	13	.	.	TGTGCCAGCAAGGGGCGAGTATCCTACGAGCAGTACTTC	CASKGRVSYEQYF
TRBV7-3	TRBJ2-5	17	.	.	TGTGCCAGCAGCTTAAATAGTGACTACCTAATTCAAGAGACCCAGTACTTC	CASSLNSDYLIQETQYF
TRBV5-1	TRBJ2-3	16	.	.	TGCGCCAGCAGCCCCTCTACCGGAGTAGGGGCAGATACGCAGTATTTT	CASSPSTGVGADTQYF
TRBV19	TRBJ1-2	13	.	once	TGTGCCAGTACCGTGGACGGATTCTATGGCTACACCTTC	CASTVDGFYGYTF
TRBV6-2/TRBV6-3	TRBJ1-2	15	.	.	TGTGCCAGCAGTTACCTCGGACCTTCGTCCTATGGCTACACCTTC	CASSYLGPSSYGYTF
TRBV7-9	TRBJ2-5	17	.	.	TGTGCCAGCAGCTTAGAGTCGAGCGGAGTTGGGCTTGAGACCCAGTACTTC	CASSLESSGVGLETQYF
TRBV28	TRBJ2-7	13	.	.	TGTGCCAGCGCGGGACAGCCTTCCTACGAGCAGTACTTC	CASAGQPSYEQYF
TRBV6-2/TRBV6-3	TRBJ2-3	13	.	.	TGTGCCAGCAGTGACCCCGCCCGATCTACGCAGTATTTT	CASSDPARSTQYF
TRBV10-1	TRBJ2-1	16	.	.	TGCGCCAGCAGTATCATCTTGGGAGGATACGGCAATGAGCAGTTCTTC	CASSIILGGYGNEQFF
TRBV28	TRBJ1-4	13	.	.	TGTGCCAGCACGGGGGCAACTAATGAAAAACTGTTTTTT	CASTGATNEKLFF
TRBV12-5	TRBJ2-1	15	.	.	TGTGCTAGTGGTTTGGGCATACAACAGGGCGGTGAGCAGTTCTTC	CASGLGIQQGGEQFF
TRBV12-3/TRBV12-4	TRBJ1-3	12	.	.	TGTGCCAGCAGTCCAACGGGAAACACCATATATTTT	CASSPTGNTIYF
TRBV6-6	TRBJ2-7	14	TRBD2	.	TGTGCCAGCAGTGTCGACGGGGGGTCCTACGAGCAGTACTTC	CASSVDGGSYEQYF
TRBV19	TRBJ1-1	16	TRBD1	.	TGTGCCAGTAGTACAGGGACAGGGATACCGAACACTGAAGCTTTCTTT	CASSTGTGIPNTEAFF
TRBV23-1	TRBJ2-1	17	.	once	TGCGCCAGCAGTCAATCGTGGGACGCGAGCTCCTACAATGAGCAGTTCTTC	CASSQSWDASSYNEQFF
TRBV3-1/TRBV3-2	TRBJ2-3	16	TRBD2	.	TGTGCCAGCAGCCACCGCGGGGGATTTAGCACAGATACGCAGTATTTT	CASSHRGGFSTDTQYF
TRBV7-9	TRBJ2-7	13	.	.	TGTGCCAGCAGCGCCGACGGGAGATACGAGCAGTACTTC	CASSADGRYEQYF
TRBV5-6	TRBJ2-7	11	.	.	TGTGCCAGCAGCTGGAACACCGAGCAGTACTTC	CASSWNTEQYF
TRBV18	TRBJ1-6	15	TRBD1	.	TGTGCCAGCTCACCTACGGGACAGGGGAATTCACCCCTCCACTTT	CASSPTGQGNSPLHF
TRBV6-5	TRBJ2-6	15	.	once	TGTGCCAGCAGAGACATAAGCTCTGGGGCCAACGTCCTGACTTTC	CASRDISSGANVLTF
TRBV6-5	TRBJ1-2	14	.	once	TGTGCCAGCAGGTCCGGGGTCGGCTTCTATGGCTACACCTTC	CASRSGVGFYGYTF
TRBV30	TRBJ1-5	14	.	.	TGTGCCTGGAGCCATCCAGGGAACGGTCAGCCCCAGCATTTT	CAWSHPGNGQPQHF
TRBV21-1	TRBJ1-1	14	.	.	TGTGCCAGCAGCTCAGTGGGGGGTTCCACTGAAGCTTTCTTT	CASSSVGGSTEAFF
TRBV4-3	TRBJ2-3	15	TRBD1	once	TGCGCCAGCAGCCTCGGACAGGGCTGGGCAGATACGCAGTATTTT	CASSLGQGWADTQYF
TRBV6-2/TRBV6-3	TRBJ1-1	16	.	.	TGTGCCAGCAGTTACCGCGTCGGACTACCGAACACTGAAGCTTTCTTT	CASSYRVGLPNTEAFF
TRBV5-5	TRBJ1-3	16	.	.	TGTGCCAGCAGCTTGGAAATTAAAATCCCTGGAAACACCATATATTTT	CASSLEIKIPGNTIYF
TRBV24-1	TRBJ1-1	12	.	.	TGTGCCACCAGTGACGGACCACAAAGACGGATCTTT	CATSDGPQRRIF
TRBV7-9	TRBJ2-7	15	.	.	TGTGCCAGCAGCTGGGTGGGGGGCGCCTCCTTCGAGCAGTACTTC	CASSWVGGASFEQYF
TRBV28	TRBJ2-2	15	TRBD2	.	TGTGCCAGCATGTGGCTAGCGGGAGCGAACGGGGAGCTGTTTTTT	CASMWLAGANGELFF
TRBV9	TRBJ2-5	16	TRBD2	.	TGTGCCAGCAGCCAACTGGGCGGGGGGGAAATCGAGACCCAGTACTTC	CASSQLGGGEIETQYF
TRBV29-1	TRBJ1-1	12	.	.	TGCAGCGCTACAGTGACGAACACTGAAGCTTTCTTT	CSATVTNTEAFF
TRBV9	TRBJ1-1	14	.	.	TGTGCCAGCAGCGTAGAAGGGGGGGGCACTGAAGCTTTCTTT	CASSVEGGGTEAFF
TRBV18	TRBJ2-1	12	.	.	TGTGCCAGCTCACTACAGGACAATGAGCAGTTCTTC	CASSLQDNEQFF
TRBV28	TRBJ1-2	15	TRBD1	.	TGTGCCAGCAGAGGAGCCGGGACAGATTTCTATGGCTACACCTTC	CASRGAGTDFYGYTF